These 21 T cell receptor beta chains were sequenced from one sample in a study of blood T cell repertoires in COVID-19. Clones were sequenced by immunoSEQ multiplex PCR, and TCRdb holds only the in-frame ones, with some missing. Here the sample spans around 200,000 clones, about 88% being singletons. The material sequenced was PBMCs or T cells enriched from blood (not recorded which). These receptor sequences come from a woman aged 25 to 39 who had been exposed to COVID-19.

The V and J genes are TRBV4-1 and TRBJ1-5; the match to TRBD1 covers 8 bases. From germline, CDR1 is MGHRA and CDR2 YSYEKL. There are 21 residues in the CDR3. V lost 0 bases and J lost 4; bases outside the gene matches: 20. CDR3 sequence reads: CASSQEPFARGPEGLNQPQHF. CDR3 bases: TGCGCCAGCAGCCAAGAACCATTCGCCAGGGGGCCGGAGGGCCTGAATCAGCCCCAGCATTTT.

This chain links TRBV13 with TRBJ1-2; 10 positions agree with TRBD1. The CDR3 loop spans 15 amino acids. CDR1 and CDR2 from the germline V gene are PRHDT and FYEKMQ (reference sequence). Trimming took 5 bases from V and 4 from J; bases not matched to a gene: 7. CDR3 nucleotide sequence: TGTGCCAGCAGCACCCGGGACAGGGGAGGCTATGGCTACACCTTC. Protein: CASSTRDRGGYGYTF.

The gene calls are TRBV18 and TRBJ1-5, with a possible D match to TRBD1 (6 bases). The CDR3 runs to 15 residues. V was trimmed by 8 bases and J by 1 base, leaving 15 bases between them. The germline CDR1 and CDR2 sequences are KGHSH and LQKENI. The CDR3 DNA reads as TGTGCCAGCGGGGACAAACAGGGAAGCAATCAGCCCCAGCATTTT. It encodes CASGDKQGSNQPQHF.

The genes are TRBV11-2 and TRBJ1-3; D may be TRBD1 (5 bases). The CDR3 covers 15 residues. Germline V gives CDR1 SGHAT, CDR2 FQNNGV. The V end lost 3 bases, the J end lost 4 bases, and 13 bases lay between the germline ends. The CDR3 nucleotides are TGTGCCAGCAGCTTGGGGCAGGGACTCGGAAACACCATATATTTT. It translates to CASSLGQGLGNTIYF.

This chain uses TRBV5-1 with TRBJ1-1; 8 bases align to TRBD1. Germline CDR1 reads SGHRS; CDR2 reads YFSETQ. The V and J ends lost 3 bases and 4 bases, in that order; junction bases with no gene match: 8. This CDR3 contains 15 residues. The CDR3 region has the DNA TGCGCCAGCAGCTCTAACAGGGGGGAGGGCACTGAAGCTTTCTTT. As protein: CASSSNRGEGTEAFF.

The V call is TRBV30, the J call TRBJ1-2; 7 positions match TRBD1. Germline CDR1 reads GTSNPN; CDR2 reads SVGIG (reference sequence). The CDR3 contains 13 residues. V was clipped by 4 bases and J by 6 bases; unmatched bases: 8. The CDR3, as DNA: TGTGCCTGGACCTACGTGGACAGGAATGGCTACACCTTC. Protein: CAWTYVDRNGYTF. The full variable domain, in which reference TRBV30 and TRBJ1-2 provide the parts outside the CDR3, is SQTIHQWPATLVQPVGSPLSLECTVEGTSNPNLYWYRQAAGRGLQLLFYSVGIGQISSEVPQNLSASRPQDRQFILSSKKLLLSDSGFYLCAWTYVDRNGYTFGSGTRLTVV.

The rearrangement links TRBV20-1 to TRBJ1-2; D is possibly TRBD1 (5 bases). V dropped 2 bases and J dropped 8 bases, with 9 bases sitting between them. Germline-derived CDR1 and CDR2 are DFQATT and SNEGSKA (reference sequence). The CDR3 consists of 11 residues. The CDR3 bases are TGCAGTGCTAGACAGGGTGAAGGCTACACCTTC. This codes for CSARQGEGYTF.

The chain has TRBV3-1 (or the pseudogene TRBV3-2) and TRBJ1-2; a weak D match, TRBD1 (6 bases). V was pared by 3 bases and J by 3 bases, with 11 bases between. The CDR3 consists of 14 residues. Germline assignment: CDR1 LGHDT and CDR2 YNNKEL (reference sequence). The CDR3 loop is CASSQNREYYGYTF. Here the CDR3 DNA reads TGTGCCAGCAGCCAGAACAGGGAATACTATGGCTACACCTTC.

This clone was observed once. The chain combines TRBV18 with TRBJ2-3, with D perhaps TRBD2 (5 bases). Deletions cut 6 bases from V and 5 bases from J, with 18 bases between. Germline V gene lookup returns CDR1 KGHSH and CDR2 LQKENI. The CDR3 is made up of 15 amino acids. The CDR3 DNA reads TGTGCCAGCTCTTCCGGACTGGTTAGTATAGATACGCAGTATTTT. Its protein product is CASSSGLVSIDTQYF.

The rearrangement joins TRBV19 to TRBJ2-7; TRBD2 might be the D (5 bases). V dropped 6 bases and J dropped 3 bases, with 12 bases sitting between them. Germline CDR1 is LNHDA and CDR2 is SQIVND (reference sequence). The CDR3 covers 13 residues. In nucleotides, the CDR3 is TGTGCCAGTAGCACTGGAGGTCACTACGAGCAGTACTTC. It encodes CASSTGGHYEQYF.

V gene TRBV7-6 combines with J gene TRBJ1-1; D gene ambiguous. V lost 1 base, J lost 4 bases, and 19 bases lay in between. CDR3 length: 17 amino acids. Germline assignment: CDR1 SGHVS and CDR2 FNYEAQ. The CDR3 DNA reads TGTGCCAGCAGCTTAGTCAGCCTTGAAGCCACGGGCACTGAAGCTTTCTTT. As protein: CASSLVSLEATGTEAFF.

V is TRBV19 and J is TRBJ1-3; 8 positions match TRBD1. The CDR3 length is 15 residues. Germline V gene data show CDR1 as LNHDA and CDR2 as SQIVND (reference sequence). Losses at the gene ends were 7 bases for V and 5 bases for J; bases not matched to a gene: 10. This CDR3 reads CASTPTGALRNTIYF. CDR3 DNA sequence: TGTGCCAGTACCCCGACAGGGGCATTGAGAAACACCATATATTTT.

The CDR3 loop is CASSLETGSGEQYF. CDR3 coding DNA: TGCGCCAGCAGCTTGGAGACAGGGTCGGGCGAGCAGTACTTC. The chain joins TRBV5-1 to TRBJ2-7; 7 bases map to TRBD1. The germline V gene encodes CDR1 SGHRS and CDR2 YFSETQ. After removal of 0 bases from V and 6 bases from J, the junction contained 6 bases not matched to a gene. CDR3 length: 14 residues.

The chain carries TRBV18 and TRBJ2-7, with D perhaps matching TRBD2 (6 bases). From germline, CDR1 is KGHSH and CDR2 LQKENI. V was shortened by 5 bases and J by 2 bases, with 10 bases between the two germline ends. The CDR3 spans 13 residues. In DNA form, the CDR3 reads TGTGCCAGCTCAGCGGGACGGACCTACGAGCAGTACTTC. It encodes CASSAGRTYEQYF.

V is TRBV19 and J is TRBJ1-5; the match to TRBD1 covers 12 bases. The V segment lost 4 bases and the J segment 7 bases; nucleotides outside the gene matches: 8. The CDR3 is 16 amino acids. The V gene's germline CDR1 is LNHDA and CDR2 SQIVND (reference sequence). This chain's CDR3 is CASSSIFGTGGQPQHF. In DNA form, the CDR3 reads TGTGCCAGTAGTAGCATCTTTGGGACAGGGGGCCAGCCCCAGCATTTT.

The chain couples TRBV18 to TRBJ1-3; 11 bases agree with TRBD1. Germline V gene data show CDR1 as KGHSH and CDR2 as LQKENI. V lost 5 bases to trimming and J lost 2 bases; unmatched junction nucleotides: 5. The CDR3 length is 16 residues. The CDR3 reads CASSSGQGGTGNTIYF. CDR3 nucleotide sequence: TGTGCCAGCTCATCGGGACAGGGGGGTACTGGAAACACCATATATTTT.

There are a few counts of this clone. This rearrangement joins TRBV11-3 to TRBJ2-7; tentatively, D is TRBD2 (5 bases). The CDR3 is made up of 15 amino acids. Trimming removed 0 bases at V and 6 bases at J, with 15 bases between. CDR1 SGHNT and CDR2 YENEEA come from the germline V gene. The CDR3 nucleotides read TGTGCCAGCAGCTTAGACTCCCGGGGTGGTGCCGAGCAGTACTTC. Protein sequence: CASSLDSRGGAEQYF.

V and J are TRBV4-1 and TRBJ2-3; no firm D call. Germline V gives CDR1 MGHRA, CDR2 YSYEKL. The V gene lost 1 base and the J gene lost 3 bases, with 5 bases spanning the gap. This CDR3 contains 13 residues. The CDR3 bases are TGCGCCAGCAGCCAAGGTCAGACAGATACGCAGTATTTT. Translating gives CASSQGQTDTQYF.

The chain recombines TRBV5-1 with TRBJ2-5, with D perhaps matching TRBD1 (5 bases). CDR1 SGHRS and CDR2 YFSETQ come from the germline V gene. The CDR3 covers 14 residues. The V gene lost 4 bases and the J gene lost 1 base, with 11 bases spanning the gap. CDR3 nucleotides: TGCGCCAGCAGCCCAGGGCAAATCCAAGAGACCCAGTACTTC. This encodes CASSPGQIQETQYF.

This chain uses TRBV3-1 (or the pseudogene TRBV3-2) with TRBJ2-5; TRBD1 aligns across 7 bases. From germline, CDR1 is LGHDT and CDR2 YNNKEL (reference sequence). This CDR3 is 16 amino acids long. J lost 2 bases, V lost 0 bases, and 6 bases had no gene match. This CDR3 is CASSQDPGTAQETQYF. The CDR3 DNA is TGTGCCAGCAGCCAAGATCCCGGGACAGCGCAAGAGACCCAGTACTTC.

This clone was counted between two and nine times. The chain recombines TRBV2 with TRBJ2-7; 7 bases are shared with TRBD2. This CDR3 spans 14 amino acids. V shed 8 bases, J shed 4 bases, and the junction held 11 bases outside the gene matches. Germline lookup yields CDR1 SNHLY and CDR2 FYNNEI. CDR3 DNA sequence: TGTGCCAGCCAAGGGGAGGGCCTTTCGTACGAGCAGTACTTC. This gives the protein CASQGEGLSYEQYF.